This T cell receptor beta chain was documented in a study of cytomegalovirus exposure and HLA in healthy donors (dated by TCRdb to between 2016 and 2019). About the full investigation: In an earlier analysis of under 750 of the donors, less than 350 Gb of sequence data and 90 million to 120 million unique TCR beta sequences from 150 million to 200 million T cells were reported. About 300 gigabases of sequencing data and around 80 million unique TCR sequences made up an early release that covered 500 to 650 HLA-typed donors. Of the 300 to 500 genotyped donors, less than 90% were placed in the genetic ancestry cluster associated with self-reported Caucasian donors. The study aimed to test whether cataloging public T cell receptors could reveal signatures of past pathogen exposure. Using immunosequencing, the study profiled T cell repertoires from around 670 subjects and related those repertoires to cytomegalovirus serostatus. A separate validation cohort of approximately 120 different subjects was used in addition to the roughly 620-subject first cohort. The study combined high-throughput TCR immunosequencing, statistical association of individual TCRs with disease status, and machine learning to predict cytomegalovirus infection status. To study patterns of TCR occurrence, a later analysis re-analyzed previously published TCR beta repertoires from 700 or so donors and added high-resolution HLA genotyping. The later analysis used no new phenotypic data to find candidate immune exposures, relying instead on TCR beta sequences and their occurrence across donors. An earlier analysis of roughly 580 of the donors used high-throughput TCR beta sequencing to judge whether each TCR beta V gene segment behaved as functional or pseudogenic. Donor age, sex, ethnicity and CMV serostatus were compiled together with the repertoire data. In a later genetic analysis, genome-wide SNP genotypes for about 65% of the roughly 700 donors were used, and that subset was treated as a discovery cohort. Every discovery cohort repertoire had been produced on one sequencing platform. HLA typing included class I and class II loci at four-digit resolution. Typing coverage differed by locus: A, B, C, DRB1 and DQB1 were typed in roughly 620-640 donors, DQA1 in about 510, DPA1 in around 580, and DPB1 in 400 to 490. About five DR-DQ haplotypes were handled as single units for association and clustering because linkage in the cohort was strong. Among 300 to 500 genotyped donors of the cohort, an average of around 240,000 unique TCR beta nucleotide sequences was sequenced per donor, of which 15% to 20% were non-productive.

The receptor library was made with the immunoSEQ multiplex PCR assay. For the multiplex PCR, a mixture combining 60 forward primers for TCR Vbeta segments and 13 reverse primers for TCR Jbeta segments was used. The CDR3 region of rearranged TCR beta genes was amplified from genomic DNA by a multiplex PCR assay. The Illumina HiSeq System was used to sequence the amplified TCR beta libraries as 87-base-pair reads. In the authors' own workflow: A later analysis tallied 80 million to 95 million unique TCR beta chains across the 660 or so repertoires, and about 12 million of those chains were shared by two or more donors. To remove PCR and sequencing errors, raw reads were error-corrected and collapsed into unique sequences using a nearest-neighbor algorithm that merged closely related sequences. Alignment of CDR3 sequences to IMGT reference sequences was used to assign V, D and J gene segments. Each retained sequence needed at least a six-nucleotide match to both a V gene segment and a J gene segment. A rearrangement was called productive if the CDR3 had no stop codons and remained in frame with V and J, and every other rearrangement was called non-productive. Following IMGT convention, CDR3 was defined as the stretch from the second conserved V-encoded cysteine up to the conserved J-encoded phenylalanine. Sequences without an unambiguous match to a single V gene segment were excluded from the earlier analysis of about 600 of the donors. In an earlier analysis of around 600 of the donors, V segments were called functional above 56.7% productive rearrangements and were called segregating when the between-donor standard deviation exceeded 5%. A statistical classification framework was built for diagnosing cytomegalovirus status from the catalog of TCR beta chain sequences. In a later analysis, TCR nucleotide sequences were compared against IMGT/GENE-DB human TR gene sequences so that V and J genes could be assigned. In a later analysis, CDR3 sequences and most-parsimonious VDJ recombination scenarios were assigned using the TCRdist pipeline. In a later analysis, every TCR beta chain was defined by the combination of its CDR3 amino acid sequence and its V-gene family, and reads without a unique V-gene family were dropped. To address suspected cross-contamination and a sequencing artifact, a later analysis removed 550 to 750 highly shared, low-generation-probability nucleotide sequences. In a later analysis, a clonal expansion index was calculated for each public chain from normalized within-repertoire ranks of inferred template counts. In a later analysis, generation probabilities were computed using a VDJ recombination model fitted to out-of-frame rearrangements, and the results were checked against IGoR. A later analysis scored TCR-TCR, TCR-HLA and TCR-CMV co-occurrence with hypergeometric tests, applying a repertoire-size bias correction to TCR pairs. False discovery rates were estimated in a later analysis by permuting HLA or CMV assignments 20 times. In a later analysis, co-occurring TCRs were grouped using DBSCAN, with TCRdist sequence similarity added in when clustering inside HLA-allele-positive subsets. For co-occurrence clustering, repertoires with fewer than 30,000 or more than 120,000 public chains were excluded, along with four to six repertoires with anomalous nucleotide sharing. The table was pulled from immuneACCESS by TCRdb, which kept in-frame rearrangements only. Such tables lose some clones; where checked, under half of the loss comes from unresolved V genes, and the rest has no known cause. D and trimming were read from the DNA, whereas the V and J calls and clone size are those reported in that table. This sample gives over 150,000 clones in total; around 68% of them show up just once. Of the sample, 2.1% is held by the ten largest clones.

From V the trimming removes 8 bases and from J it removes 6 bases, while the gene matches leave 14 bases of the junction unaccounted for. There are 15 amino acids in the CDR3, from cysteine to phenylalanine inclusive. Of all the DNA, just the CDR3 is kept, 45 bases in frame from base 1. For CDR1 and CDR2, the germline V gene (reference sequence) lists MNHNY and SVGAGI. This clone was found a few times. Its recognized antigen is unknown. No per-base quality is available; no much larger clone lies one base away. Results the study describes overall, beyond this receptor: A later analysis reported that several top co-occurrence clusters appeared linked to parvovirus B19, influenza, CMV and Epstein-Barr virus. A later analysis associated 16,951 TCR beta sequences with specific HLA alleles at a false discovery rate of 0.05. Broadly in line with IMGT annotations, most TCR beta V segments showed up in productive rearrangements about 90% or about 30% of the time in an earlier analysis of several hundred of the donors. While some public TCRs were present in many individuals, most TCR sequences turned up only very rarely across donors. Only TCR beta chains were sequenced in this cohort, and the absence of alpha or paired-chain data limited detectable features. Because HLA typing was unavailable for some donors at each locus, only the typed subset was used in association tests. In a later genetic analysis, fewer N-insertions in productive TCRs were reported among donors in an Asian-associated ancestry cluster than the roughly 700-donor mean. A total of some 180 TCR beta chains were listed by the study as associated with cytomegalovirus. The sequencing pipeline was judged likely to have produced a cluster of highly shared sequence variants as a technical artifact. A further reported finding was that TCR beta sequences accurately predicted the HLA-A and HLA-B alleles for most subjects in the first cohort. Roughly uniform sequencing depth across donors was assumed in presence/absence analyses, although this assumption may not hold. Correlated functional status among segregating V segments might reflect linkage disequilibrium, but an unknown experimental factor could not be ruled out. According to the authors, the approach could potentially be generalized to other disease states and immunological phenotypes. Some IMGT-functional V segments, including TRBV6-2 and TRBV6-3, could not be told apart with the 87-base-pair reads, so those segments were excluded. A later analysis found that most CMV-associated TCR beta chains appeared HLA-restricted, with HLA associations seemingly driven largely by CMV exposure. Assigning TCR associations to individual alleles was difficult when HLA alleles, especially DR and DQ, strongly co-occurred. For the cohort, immune exposure information was limited to CMV serostatus. Compared with equally common non-associated chains, HLA-associated TCR beta chains in a later analysis were more clonally expanded and had lower generation probabilities. In both the original and validation cohorts, the classifier was reported to diagnose cytomegalovirus status with high specificity and sensitivity. According to a later analysis, TCR association rates differed among HLA loci, with DRB1 alleles showing the most associated TCRs and HLA-C alleles showing the fewest. In vitro tests confirmed that three of the cytomegalovirus-associated TCR beta chains recognize cytomegalovirus antigens. Over 15 rarely observed V segments, including chromosome 9 orphons, were excluded from the earlier analysis of approximately 600 of the donors because counts were too low. An association between a missense DCLRE1C variant and V-gene and J-gene trimming of TCR beta chains was found in a later genetic analysis and replicated in an independent cohort.

The cohort was made up of about 670 healthy bone marrow donors. Cohort members were all nominally healthy when sampled, although unrecorded immune exposures were likely present. The donor tested CMV seronegative, placing the donor among the approximately 360 seronegative members of the cohort. Each donor provided a peripheral blood sample, and peripheral blood mononuclear cells were used for TCR beta sequencing. The Qiagen DNeasy Blood Extraction Kit was used to extract genomic DNA from the blood cell samples. Sequencing was done on a sample of PBMCs. The clonotype comes from a man in his thirties or forties in good health and CMV-seronegative. The chain was built from TRBV6-6 and TRBJ1-1, with 8 middle bases fitting TRBD1. The sequenced DNA: TGTGCCAGCCTCATTTCAGGGGGCGGTATGTCTGAAGCTTTCTTT. This is translated as CASLISGGGMSEAFF.